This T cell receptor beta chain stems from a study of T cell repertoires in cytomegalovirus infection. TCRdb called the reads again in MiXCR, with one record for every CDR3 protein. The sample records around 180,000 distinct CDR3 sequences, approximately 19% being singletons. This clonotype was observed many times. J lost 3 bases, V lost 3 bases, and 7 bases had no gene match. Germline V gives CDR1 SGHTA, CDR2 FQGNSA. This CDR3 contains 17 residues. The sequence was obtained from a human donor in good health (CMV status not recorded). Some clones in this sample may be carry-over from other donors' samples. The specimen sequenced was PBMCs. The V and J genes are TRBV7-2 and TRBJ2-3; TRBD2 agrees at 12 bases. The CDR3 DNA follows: TGTGCCAGCAGCTTCTCTAGCGGGGGGGTTGGTACAGATACGCAGTATTTT. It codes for CASSFSSGGVGTDTQYF.